This T cell receptor beta chain appears in the sequencing data of a study of monozygotic twins with inflammatory bowel disease (dated by TCRdb to between 2018 and 2021). For context, the study as a whole: In total, 30 or so monozygotic twin pairs made up the full study: 19 Danish pairs, all IBD-discordant, plus nine German pairs, of which four were IBD-concordant and five were IBD-discordant. Each individual had, on average, about 151 000 unique TCRalpha sequences and 181 000 unique TCRbeta sequences available for analysis. Disease-associated traits were sought mainly through comparisons between IBD patients and their genetically identical healthy co-twins within discordant pairs.

A roughly 2.4 ml peripheral blood sample was drawn into PAXgene tubes per donor and stored at -80°C. Total RNA was isolated from whole blood with the PAXgene blood miRNA kit on an automated QIAcube, without T cell sorting. Deep TCRalpha and TCRbeta repertoire profiling with unique molecular barcoding was performed on peripheral blood of monozygotic twin pairs concordant or discordant for inflammatory bowel disease. Smoking habits were recorded for all twin pairs, and individuals were classified as current, former or never smokers. From cysteine to phenylalanine, the CDR3 is 15 amino acids long. No DNA is listed. The library was prepared using 5' RACE. For each TCR library, 3,000 to 3,500 ng of total RNA was used. cDNA was synthesized with SMARTScribe reverse transcriptase in eight separate reactions per sample. During cDNA synthesis, template switching introduced unique molecular identifiers that contained a 6-nucleotide sample barcode. Two nested PCRs of 16 and 9 cycles amplified the TCRalpha and TCRbeta cDNA, and bead purification followed each PCR. Before amplification, the cDNA was both treated with uracil DNA-glycosylase and purified with the QIAquick PCR purification kit. The second PCR added Illumina TruSeq-compatible adapters along with sample-specific barcodes. Library quality and concentration were checked on TapeStation and Qubit, and libraries were pooled at around 4.9 ng each. Sequencing of the pooled libraries was done on an Illumina HiSeq2500 single-index Rapid Run using custom sequencing primers and 2 x 100 bp reads. As for the authors' bioinformatics: UMI-based consensus assembly with MiGEC version 1.2.6 was used to correct PCR and sequencing errors. MiXCR version 2.1.1 handled V(D)J alignment, clonotype assembly and CDR3 extraction. To normalise gene usage, clonotype sharing and MAIT/NKT TCR abundance, the analysis used the top 1000, 10 000 and 20 000 clonotypes per sample. After downsampling to 27 000 UMIs, diversity was calculated as the inverse Simpson index using the vegan R package. Paired Mann-Whitney U tests were applied to discordant twin pairs, with Benjamini-Hochberg correction for multiple testing. TCRdb reprocessed the reads, so every CDR3 protein sequence counts as one entry and DNA is not shown. The V and J calls follow TCRdb's processing rather than the paper's. The table for this sample records about 330,000 distinct CDR3 sequences. Around 2% of the sample is taken by the ten largest.

Turning to this clonotype: This clone's antigen is unknown.

Broader findings and caveats from the paper: No single strong signal or clonotype linked to IBD turned up in the results, so the idea that one exists was not supported. Measured by the inverse Simpson index, TCRbeta repertoire diversity was lower in IBD patients than in their healthy co-twins. The analysis was unable to tell apart different T cell subtypes. Compared with healthy twins, IBD patients shared fewer clonotypes with other individuals, and the difference was most pronounced in patients with signs of disease activity. No difference in repertoire similarity was observed between concordant and discordant twins, possibly owing to limited statistical power. Because patients received different immunosuppressive treatments, the repertoires may have picked up extra background noise and variability between individuals.

The sample comprised blood. Recombination linked TRBV12-3 or TRBV12-4 to TRBJ2-5. The sequence was obtained from a human donor with ulcerative colitis or Crohn's disease, or a healthy co-twin of an affected twin (not recorded which). The CDR3 here reads CASSLAGELRESQYF.